What follows are 17 T cell receptor beta chains derived from one specimen sequenced in a study of cytomegalovirus exposure and HLA in healthy donors. 60 Vbeta and 13 Jbeta primers were used in PCR. The data were produced by immunoSEQ multiplex PCR, yet TCRdb's version contains in-frame clones alone and is incomplete. The data contain roughly 63,000 clones, 60% to 80% of them singletons. Sequencing used PBMCs. The origin of the receptors is a woman aged 40 to 50 in good health and CMV-seropositive.

The chain couples TRBV6-1 to TRBJ2-3; D gene unclear. V gave up 8 bases and J gave up 1 base, with 10 bases separating them. Looked up from germline, CDR1 is MNHNS and CDR2 is SASEGT. This CDR3 has 13 residues. CDR3 region: CASVADGTDTQYF. The CDR3 DNA sequence: TGTGCCAGCGTGGCGGATGGCACAGATACGCAGTATTTT.

The chain recombines TRBV7-2 with TRBJ2-3, with D uncertain. CDR1 and CDR2 (germline): SGHTA, FQGNSA. V lost 4 bases and J lost 2, with 7 bases in between. CDR3 length equals 13 residues. CDR3 in amino acids: CASSSDITDTQYF. The CDR3 DNA is TGTGCCAGCAGCTCAGACATCACAGATACGCAGTATTTT.

The chain is built from TRBV9 and TRBJ2-1; D is unclear. Between the trimmed V and J ends, which lost 3 bases and 0 bases, there was a span of 10 bases. Germline V gene sequence: CDR1 SGDLS, CDR2 YYNGEE. The CDR3 spans 15 residues. For the CDR3, the DNA is TGTGCCAGCAGCGCCACAGAGAGCTCCTACAATGAGCAGTTCTTC. It yields the protein CASSATESSYNEQFF.

This clone has just a few counts. V usage is TRBV7-8 and J usage is TRBJ2-3, with D perhaps TRBD1 (6 bases). Germline-derived CDR1 and CDR2 are SGHVS and FQNEAQ. V shed 4 bases and J shed 1 base, with 15 bases lying between them. CDR3 size: 16 residues. The CDR3 protein is CASSSTGAGGTDTQYF. The CDR3 region has the DNA TGTGCCAGCAGCTCGACGGGCGCAGGGGGCACAGATACGCAGTATTTT.

This clone was counted a few times. The rearrangement links TRBV7-9 to TRBJ2-7; D remains ambiguous. V lost 0 bases and J 3 bases, leaving 9 bases between the germline ends. The CDR3 contains 14 residues. Germline CDR1 and CDR2: SEHNR and FQNEAQ (reference sequence). The CDR3 nucleotides are TGTGCCAGCAGCTTAGCGGAGAAAGACTACGAGCAGTACTTC. This encodes CASSLAEKDYEQYF.

In this sample, this clone turned up once. As DNA, the CDR3 is TGTGCCAGCAGCGTAGCTAGCGGGGGAACAGATACGCAGTATTTT. It yields the protein CASSVASGGTDTQYF. The chain links TRBV9 to TRBJ2-3; 10 bases agree with TRBD2. CDR1 is SGDLS and CDR2 is YYNGEE in the germline V gene. Germline trimming cut 0 bases from V and 3 bases from J; bases unmatched to any gene: 1. The CDR3 spans 15 residues.

The chain employs TRBV5-1 and TRBJ1-5, with D hard to call. Germline V CDR1 and CDR2: SGHRS, YFSETQ. V was clipped by 5 bases and J by 3 bases, with 15 bases between them. This CDR3 is built from 15 residues. CDR3 residues: CASRRLPSVNQPQHF. Written as DNA, the CDR3 is TGCGCCAGCAGACGACTCCCGAGCGTCAATCAGCCCCAGCATTTT.

The rearrangement links TRBV19 to TRBJ2-7; 12 nucleotides agree with TRBD1. Germline CDR1 reads LNHDA; CDR2 reads SQIVND (reference sequence). The trim removed 5 bases at V and 3 bases at J, leaving 5 bases unmatched. The CDR3 contains 15 residues. The chain's CDR3 is CASSSGTGGLYEQYF. CDR3 in DNA: TGTGCCAGTAGTTCCGGGACAGGGGGCCTCTACGAGCAGTACTTC.

The V gene is TRBV11-3, the J gene TRBJ2-1, with 8 bases lining up with TRBD2. CDR1 SGHNT and CDR2 YENEEA come from the germline V gene. The length of the CDR3 is 16 residues. V dropped 5 bases and J dropped 8; count of bases not matched to a gene: 14. The CDR3 DNA follows: TGTGCCAGCAGCCCATATAAGGGTCTAGCGGGCCATGAGCAGTTCTTC. This codes for CASSPYKGLAGHEQFF.

The chain has TRBV7-2 and TRBJ2-3, with TRBD1 matching over 7 bases. The ends lost 4 bases at V and 2 bases at J; junction bases unmatched: 6. The germline V gene encodes CDR1 SGHTA and CDR2 FQGNSA. CDR3 length: 15 amino acids. The CDR3 sequence: CASSSQTGSTDTQYF. The DNA of the CDR3 is TGTGCCAGCAGCTCCCAGACAGGGTCCACAGATACGCAGTATTTT.

The genes are TRBV29-1 and TRBJ1-1, with D unclear. The CDR3 is made up of 12 amino acids. The germline gives CDR1 SQVTM, CDR2 ANQGSEA. V gave up 4 bases and J gave up 6 bases, with 12 bases separating them. The CDR3 DNA follows: TGCAGCGTTGCGTTAGGGCGGGCTGAAGCTTTCTTT. Amino acid sequence: CSVALGRAEAFF.

The chain joins TRBV10-2 to TRBJ2-1; tentatively, D is TRBD2 (5 bases). With 6 bases removed from V and 6 bases from J, the gap between germline ends came to 12 bases. Germline lookup yields CDR1 WSHSY and CDR2 SAAADI. CDR3 length equals 13 residues. The CDR3 sequence is CASRLREGNEQFF. The CDR3 bases are TGCGCCAGCAGACTCCGCGAGGGCAATGAGCAGTTCTTC.

The chain has TRBV29-1 and TRBJ1-1; possible D gene TRBD1, 5 bases. Per germline, CDR1 SQVTM and CDR2 ANQGSEA. V lost 4 bases, J lost 9 bases, and 15 bases lay in between. The CDR3 runs 12 residues. The CDR3 loop is CSVVEDTSQAFF. DNA for the CDR3: TGCAGCGTTGTAGAGGACACCTCCCAAGCTTTCTTT. Using reference TRBV29-1 and TRBJ1-1 for the parts outside the CDR3, the full variable domain is SAVISQKPSRDICQRGTSLTIQCQVDSQVTMMFWYRQQPGQSLTLIATANQGSEATYESGFVIDKFPISRPNLTFSTLTVSNMSPEDSSIYLCSVVEDTSQAFFGQGTRLTVV.

The rearrangement links TRBV12-5 to TRBJ1-3; 7 nucleotides match TRBD1. The CDR3 consists of 14 residues. Trimming cost V 1 base and J 7 bases; bases outside gene matches: 4. From germline, CDR1 is LGHNT and CDR2 FRNRAP. CDR3 coding DNA: TGTGCTAGTGGTTTGGCAGGGGGTAGCAACACCATATATTTT. Protein sequence: CASGLAGGSNTIYF.

This clone occurred a few times. V is TRBV6-5 and J is TRBJ1-5, with D possibly being TRBD1 (6 bases). Germline V lookup: CDR1 MNHEY, CDR2 SVGAGI. V was shortened by 8 bases and J by 0 bases, with 14 bases between the two germline ends. The CDR3 sequence is 15 residues long. CDR3 sequence reads: CASSGGAISNQPQHF. The CDR3 nucleotides read TGTGCCAGCTCCGGGGGGGCAATTAGCAATCAGCCCCAGCATTTT.

The chain uses TRBV29-1 and TRBJ1-1; the D is unclear. CDR1 is SQVTM and CDR2 is ANQGSEA in the germline V gene. Trimming stripped 4 bases from V and 0 bases from J, with 12 bases between. The CDR3 has 14 residues. The CDR3 bases are TGCAGCGTTGGTGAGAGGCGGTTGAACACTGAAGCTTTCTTT. Protein: CSVGERRLNTEAFF.

This chain links TRBV5-5 with TRBJ1-1; possible D gene TRBD1, 6 bases. Germline assignment: CDR1 SGHKS and CDR2 YYEKEE (reference sequence). Trimming left V 2 bases short and J 11 bases short, with 10 bases between. The CDR3 length is 11 residues. CDR3 loop: CASSFAGVAFF. The CDR3, as DNA: TGTGCCAGCAGCTTTGCAGGGGTCGCTTTCTTT. The full variable domain, its missing parts supplied by reference TRBV5-5 and TRBJ1-1, is DAGVTQSPTHLIKTRGQQVTLRCSPISGHKSVSWYQQVLGQGPQFIFQYYEKEERGRGNFPDRFSARQFPNYSSELNVNALLLGDSALYLCASSFAGVAFFGQGTRLTVV.